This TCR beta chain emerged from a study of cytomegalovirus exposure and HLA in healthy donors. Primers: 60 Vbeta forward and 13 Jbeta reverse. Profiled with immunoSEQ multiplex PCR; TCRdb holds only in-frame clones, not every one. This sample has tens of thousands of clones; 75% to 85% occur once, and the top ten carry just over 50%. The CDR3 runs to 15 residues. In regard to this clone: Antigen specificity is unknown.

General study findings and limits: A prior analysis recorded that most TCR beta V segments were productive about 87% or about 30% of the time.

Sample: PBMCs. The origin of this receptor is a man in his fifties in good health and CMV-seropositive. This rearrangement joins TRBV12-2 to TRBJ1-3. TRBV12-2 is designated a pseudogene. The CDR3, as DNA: TGTGCAAGTCGCTTAGCGAGCGATTCTGGAAACACCATATATTTT. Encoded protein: CASRLASDSGNTIYF.